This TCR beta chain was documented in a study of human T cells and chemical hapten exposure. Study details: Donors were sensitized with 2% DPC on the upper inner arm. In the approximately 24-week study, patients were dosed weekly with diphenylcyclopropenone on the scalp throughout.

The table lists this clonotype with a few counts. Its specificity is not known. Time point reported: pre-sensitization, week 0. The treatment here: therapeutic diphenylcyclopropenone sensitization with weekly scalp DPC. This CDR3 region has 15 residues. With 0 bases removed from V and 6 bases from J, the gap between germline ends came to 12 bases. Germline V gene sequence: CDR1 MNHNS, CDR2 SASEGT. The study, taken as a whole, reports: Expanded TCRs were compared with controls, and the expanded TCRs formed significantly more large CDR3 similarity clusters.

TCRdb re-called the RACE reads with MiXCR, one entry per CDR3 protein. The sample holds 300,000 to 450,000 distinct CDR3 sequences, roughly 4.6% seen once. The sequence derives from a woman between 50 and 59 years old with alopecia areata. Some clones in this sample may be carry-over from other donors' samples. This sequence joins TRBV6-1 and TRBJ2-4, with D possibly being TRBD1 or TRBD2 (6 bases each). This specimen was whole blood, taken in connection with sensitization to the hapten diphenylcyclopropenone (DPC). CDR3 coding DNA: TGTGCCAGCAGTGAAGCGCCGGGGGCCGGAAACATTCAGTACTTC. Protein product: CASSEAPGAGNIQYF.